What follows is one T cell receptor (beta chain) and its context. Its specificity is not known. Germline CDR1 SGHTA, CDR2 FQGTGA. The V gene end was trimmed by 5 bases and the J gene end by 2 bases; junction bases not matched to a gene: 5. This CDR3 has 16 amino acids. This sample stems from a study of graft-versus-host responses after intestinal transplantation. Study information: Recipients got multivisceral, liver-intestinal, or isolated intestinal transplants. All of the recipients had induction that used anti-thymocyte globulin, then tacrolimus and steroids for around three years.

Some clones are missing from TCRdb's copy, which holds only in-frame ones; the method was immunoSEQ multiplex PCR. The table has about 89,000 clones, 80% to 95% seen once. Study results and caveats: GvH clones were identified in recipient marrow, with some first appearing in ileum or blood.

Sequencing was performed on unstimulated CD4+ T cells sorted from spleen or lymph node cells, taken before intestinal transplant. The rearrangement joins TRBV7-3 to TRBJ2-6; 8 bases are a match to TRBD2. The origin of this receptor is a human donor who received an intestinal transplant. The CDR3 spells CASSPRGGAGANVLTF. As DNA, the CDR3 is TGTGCCAGCAGCCCCCGGGGGGGAGCTGGGGCCAACGTCCTGACTTTC.